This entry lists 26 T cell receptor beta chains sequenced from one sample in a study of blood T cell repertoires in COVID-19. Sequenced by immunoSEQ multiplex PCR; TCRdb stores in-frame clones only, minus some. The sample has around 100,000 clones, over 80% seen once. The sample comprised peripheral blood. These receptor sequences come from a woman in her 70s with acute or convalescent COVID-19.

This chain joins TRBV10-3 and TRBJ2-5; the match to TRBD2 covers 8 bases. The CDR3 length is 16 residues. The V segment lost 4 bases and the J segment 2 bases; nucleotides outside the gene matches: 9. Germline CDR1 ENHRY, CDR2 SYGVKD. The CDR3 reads CAISGTLAEGQETQYF. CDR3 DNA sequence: TGTGCCATCAGTGGGACACTAGCGGAAGGGCAAGAGACCCAGTACTTC.

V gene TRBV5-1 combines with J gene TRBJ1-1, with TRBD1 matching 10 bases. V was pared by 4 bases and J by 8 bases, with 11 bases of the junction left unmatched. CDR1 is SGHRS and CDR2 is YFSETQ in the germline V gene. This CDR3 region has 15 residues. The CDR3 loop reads CASSDPGTGEGEAFF. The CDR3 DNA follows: TGCGCCAGCAGCGACCCAGGGACAGGGGAAGGAGAAGCTTTCTTT.

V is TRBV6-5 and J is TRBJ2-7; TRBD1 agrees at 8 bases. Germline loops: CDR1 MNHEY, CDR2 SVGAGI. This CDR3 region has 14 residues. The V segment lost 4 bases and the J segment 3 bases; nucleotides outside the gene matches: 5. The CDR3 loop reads CASSSTGALYEQYF. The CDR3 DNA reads TGTGCCAGCAGTTCGACAGGGGCTCTCTACGAGCAGTACTTC.

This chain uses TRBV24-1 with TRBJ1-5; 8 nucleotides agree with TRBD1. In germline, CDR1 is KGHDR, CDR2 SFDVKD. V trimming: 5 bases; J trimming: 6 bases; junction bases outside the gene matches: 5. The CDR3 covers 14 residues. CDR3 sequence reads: CATSAGQGGQPQHF. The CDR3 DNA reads TGTGCCACCAGTGCCGGACAGGGAGGTCAGCCCCAGCATTTT.

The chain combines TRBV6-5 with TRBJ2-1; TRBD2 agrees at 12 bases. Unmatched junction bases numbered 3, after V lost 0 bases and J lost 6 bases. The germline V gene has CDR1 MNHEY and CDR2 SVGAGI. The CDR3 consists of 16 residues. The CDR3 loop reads CASSYSGLAGTNEQFF. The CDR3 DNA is TGTGCCAGCAGTTACTCAGGACTAGCGGGAACCAATGAGCAGTTCTTC.

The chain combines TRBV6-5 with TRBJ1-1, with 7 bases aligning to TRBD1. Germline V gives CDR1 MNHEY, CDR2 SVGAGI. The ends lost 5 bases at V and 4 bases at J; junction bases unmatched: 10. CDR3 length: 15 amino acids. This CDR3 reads CASSRPGQSATEAFF. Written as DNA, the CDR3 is TGTGCCAGCAGTAGACCGGGACAGTCGGCCACTGAAGCTTTCTTT.

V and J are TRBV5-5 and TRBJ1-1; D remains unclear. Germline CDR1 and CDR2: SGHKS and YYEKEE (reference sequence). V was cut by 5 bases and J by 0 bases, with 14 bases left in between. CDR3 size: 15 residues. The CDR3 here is CASSLRGGMNTEAFF. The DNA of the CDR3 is TGTGCCAGCAGTCTCCGCGGTGGAATGAACACTGAAGCTTTCTTT.

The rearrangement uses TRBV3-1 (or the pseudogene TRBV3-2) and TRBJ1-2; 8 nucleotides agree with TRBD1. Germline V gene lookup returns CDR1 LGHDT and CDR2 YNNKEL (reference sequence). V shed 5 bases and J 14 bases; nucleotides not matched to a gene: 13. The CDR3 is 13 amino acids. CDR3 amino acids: CASSEGRDRSETF. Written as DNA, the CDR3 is TGTGCCAGCAGCGAAGGAAGGGACAGGTCTGAAACCTTC.

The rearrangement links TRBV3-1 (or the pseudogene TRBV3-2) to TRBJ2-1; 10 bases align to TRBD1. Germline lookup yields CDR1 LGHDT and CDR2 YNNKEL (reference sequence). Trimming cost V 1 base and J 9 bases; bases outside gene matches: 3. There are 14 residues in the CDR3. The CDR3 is CASSQGQGALEQFF. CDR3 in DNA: TGTGCCAGCAGCCAAGGACAGGGGGCACTTGAGCAGTTCTTC.

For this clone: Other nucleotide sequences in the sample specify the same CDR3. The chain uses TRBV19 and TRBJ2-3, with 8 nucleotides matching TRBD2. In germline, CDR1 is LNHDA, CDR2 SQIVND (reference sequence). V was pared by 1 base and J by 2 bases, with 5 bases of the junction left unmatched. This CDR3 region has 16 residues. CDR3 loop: CASSIGGSGATDTQYF. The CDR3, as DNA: TGTGCCAGTAGTATAGGGGGTAGCGGGGCCACAGATACGCAGTATTTT.

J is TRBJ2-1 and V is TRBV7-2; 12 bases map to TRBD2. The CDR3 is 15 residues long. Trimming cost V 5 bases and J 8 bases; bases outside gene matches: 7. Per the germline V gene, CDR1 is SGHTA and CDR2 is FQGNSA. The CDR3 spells CASSPGLAGPDEQFF. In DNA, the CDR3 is TGTGCCAGCAGCCCCGGACTAGCGGGACCCGATGAGCAGTTCTTC.

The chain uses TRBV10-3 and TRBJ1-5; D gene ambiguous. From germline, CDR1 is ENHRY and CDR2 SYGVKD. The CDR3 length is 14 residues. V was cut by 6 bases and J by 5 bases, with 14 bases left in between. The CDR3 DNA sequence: TGTGCCATCAGGCCGGGAGGCAGCGATCAGCCCCAGCATTTT. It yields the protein CAIRPGGSDQPQHF.

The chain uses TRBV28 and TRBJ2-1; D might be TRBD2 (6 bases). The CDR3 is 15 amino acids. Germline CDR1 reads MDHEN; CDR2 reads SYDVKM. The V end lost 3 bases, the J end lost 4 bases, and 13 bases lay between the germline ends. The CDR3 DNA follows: TGTGCCAGCAGTTTGACGGGAGCGGGTTACAATGAGCAGTTCTTC. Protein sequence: CASSLTGAGYNEQFF.

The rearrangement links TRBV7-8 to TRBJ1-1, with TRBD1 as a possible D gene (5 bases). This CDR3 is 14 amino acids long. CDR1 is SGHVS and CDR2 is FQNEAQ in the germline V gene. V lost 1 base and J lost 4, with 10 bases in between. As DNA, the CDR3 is TGTGCCAGCAGCTTAGGGGGCACTGCCACTGAAGCTTTCTTT. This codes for CASSLGGTATEAFF.

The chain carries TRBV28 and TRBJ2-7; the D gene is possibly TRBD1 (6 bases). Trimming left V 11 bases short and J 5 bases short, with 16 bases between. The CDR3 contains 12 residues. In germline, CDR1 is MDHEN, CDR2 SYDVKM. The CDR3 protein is CASQGRGDEQYF. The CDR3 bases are TGTGCCTCTCAGGGCAGGGGCGACGAGCAGTACTTC.

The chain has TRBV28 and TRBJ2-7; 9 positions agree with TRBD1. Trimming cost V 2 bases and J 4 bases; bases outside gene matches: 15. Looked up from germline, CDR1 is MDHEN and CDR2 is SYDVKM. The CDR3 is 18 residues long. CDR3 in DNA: TGTGCCAGCAGTTTACCTTTGGGACAGGGTGTAAGATCGTACGAGCAGTACTTC. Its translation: CASSLPLGQGVRSYEQYF.

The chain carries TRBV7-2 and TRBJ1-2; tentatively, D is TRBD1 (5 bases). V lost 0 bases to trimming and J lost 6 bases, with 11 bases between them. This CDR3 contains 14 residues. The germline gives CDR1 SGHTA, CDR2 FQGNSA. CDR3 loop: CASSLAGGYDGYTF. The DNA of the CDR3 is TGTGCCAGCAGCTTAGCGGGGGGGTATGATGGCTACACCTTC.

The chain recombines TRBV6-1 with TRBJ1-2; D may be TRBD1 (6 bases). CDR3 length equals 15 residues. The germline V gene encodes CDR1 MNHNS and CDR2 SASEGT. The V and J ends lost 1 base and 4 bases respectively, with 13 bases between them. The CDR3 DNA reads TGTGCCAGCAGTGAAGGGAGGGGGGGGAGCTATGGCTACACCTTC. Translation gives CASSEGRGGSYGYTF.

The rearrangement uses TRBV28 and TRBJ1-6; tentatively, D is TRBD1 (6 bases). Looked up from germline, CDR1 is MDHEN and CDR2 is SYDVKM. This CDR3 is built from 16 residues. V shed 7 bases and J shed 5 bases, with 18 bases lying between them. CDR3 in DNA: TGTGCCAGCACCGACCCAGGGGCAGAGGATAATTCACCCCTCCACTTT. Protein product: CASTDPGAEDNSPLHF.

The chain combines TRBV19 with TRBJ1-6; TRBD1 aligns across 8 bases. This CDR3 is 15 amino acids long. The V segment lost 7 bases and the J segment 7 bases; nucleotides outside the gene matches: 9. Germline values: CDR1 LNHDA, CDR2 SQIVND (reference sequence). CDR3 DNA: TGTGCCAGTAAAACAGGGGGATCGAAAAATTCACCCCTCCACTTT. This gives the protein CASKTGGSKNSPLHF. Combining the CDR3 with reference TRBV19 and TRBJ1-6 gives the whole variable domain DGGITQSPKYLFRKEGQNVTLSCEQNLNHDAMYWYRQDPGQGLRLIYYSQIVNDFQKGDIAEGYSVSREKKESFPLTVTSAQKNPTAFYLCASKTGGSKNSPLHFGNGTRLTVT.

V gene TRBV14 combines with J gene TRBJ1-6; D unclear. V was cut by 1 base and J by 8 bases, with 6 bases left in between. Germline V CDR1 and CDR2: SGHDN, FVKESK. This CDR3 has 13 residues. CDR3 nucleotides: TGTGCCAGCAGCCAAGGAGCGGATTCACCCCTCCACTTT. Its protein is CASSQGADSPLHF.

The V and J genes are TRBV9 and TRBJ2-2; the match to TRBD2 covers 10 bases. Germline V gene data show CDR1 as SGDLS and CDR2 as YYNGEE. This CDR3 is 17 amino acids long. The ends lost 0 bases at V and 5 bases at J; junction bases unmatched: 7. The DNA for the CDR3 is TGTGCCAGCAGCGTAGTGAGCGGGGGGGCCAGGACCGGGGAGCTGTTTTTT. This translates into CASSVVSGGARTGELFF.

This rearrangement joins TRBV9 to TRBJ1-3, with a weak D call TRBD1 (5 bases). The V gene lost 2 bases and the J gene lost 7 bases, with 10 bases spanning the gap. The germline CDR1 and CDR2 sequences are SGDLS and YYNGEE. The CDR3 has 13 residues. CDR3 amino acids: CASSVTGVNTIYF. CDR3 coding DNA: TGTGCCAGCAGCGTTACAGGTGTGAACACCATATATTTT.

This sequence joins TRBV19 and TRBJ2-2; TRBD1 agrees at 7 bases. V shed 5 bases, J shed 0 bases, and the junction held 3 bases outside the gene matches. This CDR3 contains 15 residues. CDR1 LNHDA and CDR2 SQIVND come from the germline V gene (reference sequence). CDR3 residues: CASSVGQANTGELFF. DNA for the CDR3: TGTGCCAGTAGTGTCGGACAGGCGAACACCGGGGAGCTGTTTTTT.

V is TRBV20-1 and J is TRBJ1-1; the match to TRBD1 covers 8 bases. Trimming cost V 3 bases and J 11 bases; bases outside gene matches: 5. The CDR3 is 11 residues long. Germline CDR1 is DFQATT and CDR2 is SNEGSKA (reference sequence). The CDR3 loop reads CSASPQGAAFF. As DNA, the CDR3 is TGCAGTGCTAGCCCCCAGGGGGCCGCTTTCTTT.

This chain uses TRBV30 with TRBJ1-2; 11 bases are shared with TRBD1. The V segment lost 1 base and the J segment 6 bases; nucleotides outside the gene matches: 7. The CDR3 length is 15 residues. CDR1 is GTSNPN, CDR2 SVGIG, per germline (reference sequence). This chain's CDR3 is CAWSGTGGAGHGYTF. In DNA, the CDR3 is TGTGCCTGGAGTGGGACAGGGGGCGCGGGTCATGGCTACACCTTC.